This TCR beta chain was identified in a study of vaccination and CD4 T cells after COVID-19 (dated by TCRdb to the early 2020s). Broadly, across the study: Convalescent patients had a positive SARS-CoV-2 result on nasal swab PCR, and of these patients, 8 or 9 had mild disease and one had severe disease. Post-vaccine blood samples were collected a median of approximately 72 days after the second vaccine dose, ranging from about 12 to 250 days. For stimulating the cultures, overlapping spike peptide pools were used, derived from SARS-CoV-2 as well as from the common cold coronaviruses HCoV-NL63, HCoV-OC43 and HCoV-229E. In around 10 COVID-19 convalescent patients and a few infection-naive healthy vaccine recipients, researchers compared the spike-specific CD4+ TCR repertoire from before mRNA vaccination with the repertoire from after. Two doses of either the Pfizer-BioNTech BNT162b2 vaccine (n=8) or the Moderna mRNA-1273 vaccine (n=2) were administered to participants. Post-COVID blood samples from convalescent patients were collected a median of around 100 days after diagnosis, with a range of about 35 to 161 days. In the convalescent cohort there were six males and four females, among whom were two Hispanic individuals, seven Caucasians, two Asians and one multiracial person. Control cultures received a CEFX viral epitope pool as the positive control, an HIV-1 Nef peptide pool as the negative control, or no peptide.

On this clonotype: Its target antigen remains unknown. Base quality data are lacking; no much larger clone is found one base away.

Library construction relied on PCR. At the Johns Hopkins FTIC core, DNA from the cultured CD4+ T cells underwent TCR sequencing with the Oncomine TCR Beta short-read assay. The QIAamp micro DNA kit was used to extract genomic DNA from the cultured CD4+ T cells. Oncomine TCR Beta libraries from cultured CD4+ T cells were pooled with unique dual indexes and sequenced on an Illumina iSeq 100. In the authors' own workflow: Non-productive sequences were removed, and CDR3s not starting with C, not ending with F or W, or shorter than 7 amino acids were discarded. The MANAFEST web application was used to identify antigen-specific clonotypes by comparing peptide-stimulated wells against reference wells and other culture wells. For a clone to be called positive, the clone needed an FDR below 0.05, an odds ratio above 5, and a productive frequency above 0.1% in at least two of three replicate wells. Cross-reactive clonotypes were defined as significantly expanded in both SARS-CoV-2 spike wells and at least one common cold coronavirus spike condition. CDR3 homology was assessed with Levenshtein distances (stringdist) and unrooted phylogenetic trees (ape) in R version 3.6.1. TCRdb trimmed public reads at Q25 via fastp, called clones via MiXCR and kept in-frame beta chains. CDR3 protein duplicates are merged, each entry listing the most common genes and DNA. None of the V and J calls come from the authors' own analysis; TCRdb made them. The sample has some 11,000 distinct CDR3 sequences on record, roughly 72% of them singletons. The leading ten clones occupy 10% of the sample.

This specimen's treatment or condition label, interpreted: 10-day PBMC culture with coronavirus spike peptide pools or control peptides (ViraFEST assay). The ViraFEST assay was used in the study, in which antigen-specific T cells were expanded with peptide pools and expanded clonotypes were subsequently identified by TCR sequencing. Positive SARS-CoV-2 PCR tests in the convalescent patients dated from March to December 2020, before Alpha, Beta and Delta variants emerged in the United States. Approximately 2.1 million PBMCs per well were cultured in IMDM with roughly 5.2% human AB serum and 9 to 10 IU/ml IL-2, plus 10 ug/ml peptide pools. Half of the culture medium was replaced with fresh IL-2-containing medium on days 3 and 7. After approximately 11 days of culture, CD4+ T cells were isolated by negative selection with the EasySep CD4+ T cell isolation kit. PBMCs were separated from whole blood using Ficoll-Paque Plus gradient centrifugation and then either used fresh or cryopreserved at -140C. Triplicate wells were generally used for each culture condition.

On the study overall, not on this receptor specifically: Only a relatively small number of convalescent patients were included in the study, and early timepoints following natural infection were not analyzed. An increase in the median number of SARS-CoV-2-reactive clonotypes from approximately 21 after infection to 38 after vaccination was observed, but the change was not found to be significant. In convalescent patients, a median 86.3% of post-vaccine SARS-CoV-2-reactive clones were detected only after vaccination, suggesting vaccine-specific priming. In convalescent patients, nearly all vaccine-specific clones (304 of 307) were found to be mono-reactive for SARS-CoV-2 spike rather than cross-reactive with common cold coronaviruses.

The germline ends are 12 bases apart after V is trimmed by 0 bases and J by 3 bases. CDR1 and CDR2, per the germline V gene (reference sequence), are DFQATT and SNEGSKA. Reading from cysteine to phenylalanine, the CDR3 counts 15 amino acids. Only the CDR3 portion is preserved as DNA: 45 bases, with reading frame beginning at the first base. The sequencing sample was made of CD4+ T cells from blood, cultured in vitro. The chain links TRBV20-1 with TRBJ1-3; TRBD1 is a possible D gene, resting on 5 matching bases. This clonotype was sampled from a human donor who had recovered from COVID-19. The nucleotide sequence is TGCAGTGCTAGAGACAGGGAAAAGTATGGAAACACCATATATTTT. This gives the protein CSARDREKYGNTIYF.